The rows below give T cell receptor beta chains drawn from one sample of a study of T cells in Graves' hyperthyroidism and ophthalmopathy. TCRdb ran MiXCR on the multiplex PCR reads and lists one entry per CDR3 protein. The top ten clones hold around 4.5% of a sample with fewer than 750,000 distinct CDR3 sequences, over 12% of them seen once. Sequenced sample: blood. The origin of the receptors is a woman aged 40-49 years with Graves' ophthalmopathy. The CDR3 runs from the conserved cysteine through the conserved F or W. A D gene is named only where the DNA matches it firmly. Clone sizes are given selectively: once, few, many, or a class where the clone is expanded.

d_call	v_call	clone_size	j_call	cdr3_aa	cdr3_nt
TRBD1	TRBV13	few	TRBJ1-2	CASSNWTGGDYGYTF	TGTGCCAGCAGCAACTGGACAGGGGGCGACTATGGCTACACCTTC
NA	TRBV3-1	NA	TRBJ1-5	CASTPWGQPQHF	TGTGCCAGCACCCCGTGGGGTCAGCCCCAGCATTTT
NA	TRBV28	many	TRBJ2-5	CASSVGHQETQYF	TGTGCCAGCAGTGTCGGACACCAAGAGACCCAGTACTTC
NA	TRBV4-3	few	TRBJ2-2	CASSQDREAGELFF	TGCGCCAGCAGCCAAGACAGGGAGGCCGGGGAGCTGTTTTTT
NA	TRBV6-2/TRBV6-3	NA	TRBJ2-7	CASNRYRGAGEQYF	TGTGCCAGCAATCGATATAGAGGGGCGGGCGAGCAGTACTTC
NA	TRBV27	medium-sized	TRBJ1-2	CASSSLTDTNYGYTF	TGTGCCAGCAGTTCCCTGACAGATACCAACTATGGCTACACCTTC
NA	TRBV11-2	NA	TRBJ1-6	CASSRNRYERSYNSPLHF	TGTGCCAGCAGCCGTAACCGATATGAGAGGTCCTATAATTCACCCCTCCACTTT
NA	TRBV11-2	NA	TRBJ1-5	CASSWAGGGQPQHF	TGTGCCAGCAGCTGGGCCGGGGGCGGTCAGCCCCAGCATTTT
NA	TRBV6-2/TRBV6-3	NA	TRBJ2-5	CASSYKGQGTSGNQETQYF	TGTGCCAGCAGTTACAAGGGACAGGGAACTAGCGGGAATCAAGAGACCCAGTACTTC
NA	TRBV20-1	many	TRBJ2-4	CSAFQNIQYF	TGCAGTGCTTTTCAGAACATTCAGTACTTC
TRBD1	TRBV2	many	TRBJ1-2	CASILDRAYGYTF	TGTGCCAGCATCTTAGACAGGGCCTATGGCTACACCTTC
NA	TRBV27	NA	TRBJ2-7	CASTFDQGTYEQYF	TGTGCCAGCACGTTTGATCAGGGGACCTACGAGCAGTACTTC
NA	TRBV6-1	NA	TRBJ1-5	CASSDGRRVGNQPQHF	TGTGCCAGCAGTGACGGGCGAAGGGTCGGCAATCAGCCCCAGCATTTT
NA	TRBV7-8	many	TRBJ1-3	CASSSVLSDGGNTIYF	TGTGCCAGCAGCTCAGTCCTTTCGGACGGTGGAAACACCATATATTTT
TRBD1	TRBV12-3/TRBV12-4	NA	TRBJ2-5	CATATGDQETQYF	TGTGCCACCGCGACAGGGGACCAAGAGACCCAGTACTTC
NA	TRBV30	few	TRBJ2-7	CAWSSQGGEQYF	TGTGCCTGGAGTTCCCAGGGTGGCGAGCAGTACTTC
NA	TRBV2	NA	TRBJ2-7	CASSGGRGRSEQYF	TGTGCCAGCAGTGGAGGACGTGGCCGTAGCGAGCAGTACTTC
NA	TRBV24-1	many	TRBJ2-5	CATSLGARYQETQYF	TGTGCCACCAGTCTCGGGGCTAGGTACCAAGAGACCCAGTACTTC
NA	TRBV19	many	TRBJ1-2	CASSSDTVNYGYTF	TGTGCCAGTAGTAGCGACACGGTGAACTATGGCTACACCTTC
NA	TRBV9	NA	TRBJ2-7	CASSVRNRGHSHEQYF	TGCGCCAGCAGCGTAAGGAATCGCGGGCACTCCCACGAGCAGTACTTC
NA	TRBV7-8	NA	TRBJ2-7	CASSLDVGWYEQYF	TGTGCCAGCAGCTTAGATGTAGGGTGGTACGAGCAGTACTTC
TRBD2	TRBV6-2/TRBV6-3	many	TRBJ2-7	CASNERGASYEQYF	TGTGCCAGCAATGAGCGGGGGGCAAGCTACGAGCAGTACTTC
TRBD2	TRBV7-2	many	TRBJ2-4	CASSLGLEGIQYF	TGTGCCAGCAGCTTGGGACTAGAGGGCATTCAGTACTTC
TRBD2	TRBV6-2/TRBV6-3	NA	TRBJ2-3	CASSYGATSASTDTQYF	TGTGCCAGCAGTTACGGAGCCACTAGCGCAAGCACAGATACGCAGTATTTT